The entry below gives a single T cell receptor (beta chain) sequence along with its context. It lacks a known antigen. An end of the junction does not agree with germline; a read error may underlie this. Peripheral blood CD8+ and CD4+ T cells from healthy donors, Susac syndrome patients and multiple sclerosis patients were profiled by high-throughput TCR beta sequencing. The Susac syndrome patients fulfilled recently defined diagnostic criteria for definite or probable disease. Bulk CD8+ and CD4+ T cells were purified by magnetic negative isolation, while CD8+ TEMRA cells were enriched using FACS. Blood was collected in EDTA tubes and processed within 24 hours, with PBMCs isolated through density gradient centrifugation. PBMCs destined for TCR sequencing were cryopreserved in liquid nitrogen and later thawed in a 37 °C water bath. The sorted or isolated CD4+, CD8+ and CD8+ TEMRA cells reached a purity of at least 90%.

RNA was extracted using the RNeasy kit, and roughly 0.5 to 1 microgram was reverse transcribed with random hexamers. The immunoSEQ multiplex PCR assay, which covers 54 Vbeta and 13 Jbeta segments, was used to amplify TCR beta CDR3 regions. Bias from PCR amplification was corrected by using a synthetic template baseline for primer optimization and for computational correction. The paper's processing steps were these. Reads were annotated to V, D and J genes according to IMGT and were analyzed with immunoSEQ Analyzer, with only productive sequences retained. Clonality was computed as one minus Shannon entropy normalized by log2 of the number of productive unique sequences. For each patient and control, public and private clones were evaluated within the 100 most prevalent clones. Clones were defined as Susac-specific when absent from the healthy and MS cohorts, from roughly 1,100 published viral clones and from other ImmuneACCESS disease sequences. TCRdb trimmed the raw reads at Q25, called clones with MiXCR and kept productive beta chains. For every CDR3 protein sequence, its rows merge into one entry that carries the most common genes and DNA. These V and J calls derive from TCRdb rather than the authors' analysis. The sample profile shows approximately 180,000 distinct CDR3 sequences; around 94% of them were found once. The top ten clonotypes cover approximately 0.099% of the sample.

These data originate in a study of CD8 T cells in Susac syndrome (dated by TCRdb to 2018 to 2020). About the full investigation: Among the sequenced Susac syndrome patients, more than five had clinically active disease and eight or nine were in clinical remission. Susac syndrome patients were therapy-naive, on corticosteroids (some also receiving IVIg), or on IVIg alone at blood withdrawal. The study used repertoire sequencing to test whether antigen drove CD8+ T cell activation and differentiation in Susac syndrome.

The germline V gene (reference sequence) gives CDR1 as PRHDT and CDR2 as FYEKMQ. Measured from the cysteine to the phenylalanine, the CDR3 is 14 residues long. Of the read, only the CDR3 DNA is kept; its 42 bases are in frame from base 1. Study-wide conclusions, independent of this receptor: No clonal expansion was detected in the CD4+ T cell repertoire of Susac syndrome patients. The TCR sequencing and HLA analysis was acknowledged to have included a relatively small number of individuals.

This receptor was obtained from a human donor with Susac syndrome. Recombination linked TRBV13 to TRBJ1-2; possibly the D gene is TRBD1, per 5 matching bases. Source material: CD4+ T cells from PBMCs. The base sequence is TGTGCCAGCAACTTACAACAGGAGAACTATGGCTACACCTTC. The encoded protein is CASNLQQENYGYTF.